The 29 T cell receptor beta chains given below trace back to one sample, sequenced in a study of OX40 agonist ivuxolimab in advanced cancers. TCRdb's copy holds only in-frame clones and misses some; the assay was immunoSEQ multiplex PCR. The top ten clones hold 0.25% to 0.3% of a sample with about 69,000 clones, just over 90% of them seen once. The material sequenced was CD4+ or CD8+ T cells sorted from blood, taken in a trial of the OX40 agonist ivuxolimab. The receptor source for this set is an adult with an advanced solid tumor such as melanoma, head and neck, liver or kidney cancer.

The genes are TRBV2 and TRBJ2-3; the D gene is possibly TRBD2 (5 bases). The V end was cut by 4 bases, the J end by 4 bases, with 9 bases between. This CDR3 comprises 13 residues. Looked up from germline, CDR1 is SNHLY and CDR2 is FYNNEI. The CDR3 here is CASSGWESDTQYF. The CDR3 coding sequence is TGTGCCAGCAGTGGATGGGAGTCAGATACGCAGTATTTT.

This rearrangement joins TRBV7-9 to TRBJ2-5; 9 positions match TRBD1. With V trimmed by 7 bases and J by 5 bases, 11 bases remained unmatched. The CDR3 extends over 15 amino acids. Germline CDR1 and CDR2: SEHNR and FQNEAQ (reference sequence). The CDR3: CASTQGDRGYETQYF. The CDR3 DNA follows: TGTGCCAGCACCCAAGGCGACAGGGGGTACGAGACCCAGTACTTC.

Turning to this clone: Other DNA sequences in this specimen translate into the identical CDR3. This chain connects TRBV9 to TRBJ2-1; TRBD2 aligns across 9 bases. The germline V gene has CDR1 SGDLS and CDR2 YYNGEE. The CDR3 consists of 16 residues. V trimming: 0 bases; J trimming: 2 bases; junction bases outside the gene matches: 3. This chain's CDR3 is CASSVVSSGTYNEQFF. In nucleotides, the CDR3 is TGTGCCAGCAGCGTAGTATCTAGCGGGACCTACAATGAGCAGTTCTTC.

In this sample, this clone turned up once. The chain links TRBV2 to TRBJ2-2; D unclear. The V end was cut by 3 bases, the J end by 4 bases, with 12 bases between. The CDR3 has 15 residues. Per germline, CDR1 SNHLY and CDR2 FYNNEI. CDR3 residues: CASSEVTVGTGELFF. CDR3 in DNA: TGTGCCAGCAGTGAGGTCACGGTCGGCACCGGGGAGCTGTTTTTT.

The chain links TRBV10-1 to TRBJ2-7; 9 bases align to TRBD2. The CDR3 is 15 residues long. The V and J ends lost 8 bases and 6 bases, in that order; junction bases with no gene match: 14. Germline V CDR1 and CDR2: WNHNN, SYGVQD (reference sequence). The DNA of the CDR3 is TGCGCCAGCTCTCCGGGACTAGCCCCTGGGGGCGAGCAGTACTTC. Amino acids: CASSPGLAPGGEQYF.

The V gene is TRBV30, the J gene TRBJ2-2; the match to TRBD2 covers 8 bases. CDR1 and CDR2 from the germline V gene are GTSNPN and SVGIG (reference sequence). J lost 11 bases, V lost 4 bases, and 15 bases had no gene match. CDR3 length equals 15 residues. The CDR3 reads CAWTDISAGGRELFF. In DNA form, the CDR3 reads TGTGCCTGGACGGACATTTCTGCGGGAGGTCGAGAGCTGTTTTTT. The complete variable domain, with remaining parts taken from reference TRBV30 and TRBJ2-2, reads SQTIHQWPATLVQPVGSPLSLECTVEGTSNPNLYWYRQAAGRGLQLLFYSVGIGQISSEVPQNLSASRPQDRQFILSSKKLLLSDSGFYLCAWTDISAGGRELFFGEGSRLTVL.

The chain links TRBV14 to TRBJ2-5, with unresolved D. The DNA end favors TRBJ2-7, so the J call may be wrong. Germline V CDR1 and CDR2: SGHDN, FVKESK. The CDR3 loop spans 14 amino acids. The CDR3 DNA reads TGTGCCAGCAGCCAAGATCTGACCGACTACGAGCAGTACTTC. This encodes CASSQDLTDYEQYF.

This clone showed up just a few times. The gene calls are TRBV6-1 and TRBJ1-1, with D maybe TRBD1 (5 bases). Trimming took off 10 bases at V and 10 bases at J, with 25 bases between the two ends. The CDR3 runs 14 residues. In germline, CDR1 is MNHNS, CDR2 SASEGT. This CDR3 is CATKTPVIGGGAFF. CDR3 DNA: TGTGCCACCAAAACGCCTGTAATCGGGGGGGGAGCTTTCTTT.

The V call is TRBV10-3, the J call TRBJ1-2; 8 bases agree with TRBD1. Trimming removed 3 bases from V and 4 bases from J; junction bases left unmatched: 7. The CDR3 length is 15 residues. Germline CDR1 is ENHRY and CDR2 is SYGVKD. The DNA of the CDR3 is TGTGCCATCAGTGAAGGAACAGGGGGAGTCTATGGCTACACCTTC. Translating it yields CAISEGTGGVYGYTF.

This chain uses TRBV5-4 with TRBJ2-7, with D maybe TRBD1 (5 bases). Germline values: CDR1 SGHNT, CDR2 YYREEE (reference sequence). The CDR3 has 13 amino acids. The V end was cut by 7 bases, the J end by 5 bases, with 16 bases between. CDR3 sequence reads: CASGSALRDEQYF. The CDR3 coding sequence is TGTGCCAGCGGCAGCGCCCTCAGGGACGAGCAGTACTTC.

The chain is built from TRBV27 and TRBJ2-5; D is ambiguous. The CDR3 covers 11 residues. Trimming pared 5 bases from V and 5 bases from J, leaving 6 bases between. CDR1 MNHEY and CDR2 SMNVEV come from the germline V gene (reference sequence). CDR3: CASSHKETQYF. The CDR3 DNA reads TGTGCCAGCAGTCATAAGGAGACCCAGTACTTC.

This clone was found once. V usage is TRBV18 and J usage is TRBJ2-1; D assignment may be TRBD1 or TRBD2 (5 bases each). Trimming cost V 3 bases and J 12 bases, with 15 bases left between them. Germline CDR1 is KGHSH and CDR2 is LQKENI. This CDR3 comprises 13 residues. The chain's CDR3 is CASSPSPGGGQFF. The CDR3 DNA reads as TGTGCCAGCTCACCGTCCCCGGGTGGGGGGCAGTTCTTC.

This chain joins TRBV25-1 and TRBJ2-5; the D call may be TRBD1 or TRBD2 (6 bases each). Deletions cut 6 bases from V and 5 bases from J, with 13 bases between. The length of the CDR3 is 13 residues. Germline loops: CDR1 MGHDK, CDR2 SYGVNS. CDR3 amino acids: CASRDTGRETQYF. Here the CDR3 DNA reads TGTGCCAGCAGAGACACAGGGAGGGAGACCCAGTACTTC.

The genes are TRBV6-5 and TRBJ1-4; TRBD1 might be the D (5 bases). The ends were cut back, 0 bases at V and 7 bases at J, with 15 bases in the middle. From germline, CDR1 is MNHEY and CDR2 SVGAGI. The CDR3 loop spans 16 amino acids. CDR3 nucleotide sequence: TGTGCCAGCAGTTACTCGATAGTTACTGGGGGTGAAAAACTGTTTTTT. Translating gives CASSYSIVTGGEKLFF.

This rearrangement joins TRBV7-8 to TRBJ1-2, with 10 nucleotides matching TRBD1. The CDR3 is 14 residues long. Germline lookup yields CDR1 SGHVS and CDR2 FQNEAQ. Losses at the gene ends were 5 bases for V and 3 bases for J; bases not matched to a gene: 3. CDR3 sequence: CASSQGQGYYGYTF. The CDR3 nucleotides are TGTGCCAGCAGCCAGGGACAGGGGTACTATGGCTACACCTTC.

The gene calls are TRBV28 and TRBJ2-7; D possibly uses TRBD1 or TRBD2 (5 bases each). CDR3 length: 13 amino acids. The germline gives CDR1 MDHEN, CDR2 SYDVKM. Trimming removed 6 bases at V and 1 base at J, with 10 bases between. The CDR3 DNA sequence: TGTGCCAGCAGCCCGGGACGGTCCTACGAGCAGTACTTC. Translated: CASSPGRSYEQYF.

CDR3 region: CATRTSGIGEQFF. CDR3 DNA sequence: TGTGCCACCCGGACTAGCGGGATCGGTGAGCAGTTCTTC. This chain links TRBV19 with TRBJ2-1, with 12 bases aligning to TRBD2. The V segment lost 10 bases and the J segment 9 bases; nucleotides outside the gene matches: 7. This CDR3 spans 13 amino acids. CDR1 LNHDA and CDR2 SQIVND come from the germline V gene (reference sequence). The complete variable domain, with remaining parts taken from reference TRBV19 and TRBJ2-1, reads DGGITQSPKYLFRKEGQNVTLSCEQNLNHDAMYWYRQDPGQGLRLIYYSQIVNDFQKGDIAEGYSVSREKKESFPLTVTSAQKNPTAFYLCATRTSGIGEQFFGPGTRLTVL.

With regard to this clone: This sample includes further DNA sequences coding for the same CDR3. This chain connects TRBV28 to TRBJ1-2, with 10 positions matching TRBD1. Germline values: CDR1 MDHEN, CDR2 SYDVKM. The CDR3 runs 15 residues. V shed 6 bases, J shed 6 bases, and the junction held 10 bases outside the gene matches. This CDR3 reads CASSLRDRGGNGYTF. The CDR3 coding sequence is TGTGCCAGCAGCCTAAGGGACAGGGGAGGCAATGGCTACACCTTC.

The V call is TRBV6-4, the J call TRBJ2-2, with 8 bases aligning to TRBD2. CDR1 is MRHNA and CDR2 is SNTAGT in the germline V gene. Unmatched junction bases numbered 8, after V lost 4 bases and J lost 4 bases. This CDR3 is 16 amino acids long. The CDR3 region is CASSALAGKGTGELFF. CDR3 coding DNA: TGTGCCAGCAGTGCCTTAGCGGGAAAGGGCACCGGGGAGCTGTTTTTT.

The V gene is TRBV18, the J gene TRBJ1-1; D is ambiguous. CDR1 is KGHSH and CDR2 is LQKENI in the germline V gene. CDR3 length equals 12 residues. Trimming took off 2 bases at V and 8 bases at J, with 9 bases between the two ends. DNA of the CDR3: TGTGCCAGCTCACCAATGACAACCGAAGCTTTCTTT. Protein product: CASSPMTTEAFF.

CDR3 in amino acids: CSVPDRGAFYGYTF. CDR3 nucleotides: TGCAGCGTTCCTGACAGGGGAGCTTTTTATGGCTACACCTTC. The V and J genes are TRBV29-1 and TRBJ1-2, with TRBD1 matching over 8 bases. CDR1 is SQVTM, CDR2 ANQGSEA, per germline. The CDR3 runs 14 residues. J was trimmed by 5 bases and V by 5 bases; bases with no gene match: 10.

Only a few counts were recorded for this clone. This rearrangement joins TRBV16 to TRBJ2-4; weak D call: TRBD1 (6 bases). Germline V gene sequence: CDR1 KGHSY, CDR2 FQNENV. The CDR3 runs 17 residues. V was clipped by 4 bases and J by 1 base, with 17 bases between them. DNA of the CDR3: TGTGCCAGCAGCCGCCCCCTAGGGACAAAGGCCAAAAACATTCAGTACTTC. Its translation: CASSRPLGTKAKNIQYF.

In DNA, the CDR3 is TGTGCCAGCAGCCAATACGGTCACGGGGAGCTGTTTTTT. It specifies CASSQYGHGELFF. J is TRBJ2-2 and V is TRBV14; D uncertain. The germline V and J ends were trimmed by 2 bases and 7 bases, with 8 bases remaining between them. The germline V gene has CDR1 SGHDN and CDR2 FVKESK. The CDR3 is made up of 13 amino acids.

This clone was counted between two and nine times. The gene calls are TRBV7-8 and TRBJ2-7; 11 bases are shared with TRBD1. The length of the CDR3 is 14 residues. Unmatched junction bases numbered 6, after V lost 5 bases and J lost 6 bases. The germline V gene has CDR1 SGHVS and CDR2 FQNEAQ. This CDR3 reads CASSGGQGVGEQYF. CDR3 nucleotides: TGTGCCAGCAGCGGGGGACAGGGGGTCGGCGAGCAGTACTTC. Together with reference TRBV7-8 and TRBJ2-7, the CDR3 gives the full variable domain: GAGVSQSPRYKVAKRGQDVALRCDPISGHVSLFWYQQALGQGPEFLTYFQNEAQLDKSGLPSDRFFAERPEGSVSTLKIQRTQQEDSAVYLCASSGGQGVGEQYFGPGTRLTVT.

This clone was seen once. This sequence joins TRBV5-1 and TRBJ1-1, with a possible D match to TRBD1 (6 bases). This CDR3 region has 14 residues. Per the germline V gene, CDR1 is SGHRS and CDR2 is YFSETQ. V was trimmed by 4 bases and J by 1 base, leaving 11 bases between them. The CDR3 region is CASSPGTQNTEAFF. The CDR3 nucleotides read TGCGCCAGCAGCCCCGGGACACAGAACACTGAAGCTTTCTTT.

The gene calls are TRBV28 and TRBJ1-5; D is uncertain. Germline V CDR1 and CDR2: MDHEN, SYDVKM. CDR3 length equals 15 residues. Trimming took off 3 bases at V and 4 bases at J, with 13 bases between the two ends. The CDR3 DNA follows: TGTGCCAGCAGTTTGTGGCAGGCTCTAAATCAGCCCCAGCATTTT. This codes for CASSLWQALNQPQHF. Filled out from reference TRBV28 and TRBJ1-5, the complete variable domain reads DVKVTQSSRYLVKRTGEKVFLECVQDMDHENMFWYRQDPGLGLRLIYFSYDVKMKEKGDIPEGYSVSREKKERFSLILESASTNQTSMYLCASSLWQALNQPQHFGDGTRLSIL.

The chain carries TRBV27 and TRBJ2-1; the D is unclear. With 8 bases removed from V and 0 bases from J, the gap between germline ends came to 17 bases. There are 16 residues in the CDR3. CDR1 MNHEY and CDR2 SMNVEV come from the germline V gene (reference sequence). The CDR3 spells CASGWVARGSYNEQFF. CDR3 nucleotide sequence: TGTGCCAGCGGCTGGGTGGCCCGAGGCTCCTACAATGAGCAGTTCTTC.

The rearrangement uses TRBV19 and TRBJ1-1; TRBD1 matches at 8 bases. V trimming: 9 bases; J trimming: 0 bases; junction bases outside the gene matches: 9. CDR3 length: 15 residues. The germline V gene has CDR1 LNHDA and CDR2 SQIVND (reference sequence). CDR3 residues: CASRQGRSMNTEAFF. The CDR3 DNA reads TGTGCCAGCCGACAGGGGCGATCCATGAACACTGAAGCTTTCTTT.

The chain uses TRBV6-5 and TRBJ2-2; D unclear. V was pared by 6 bases and J by 5 bases, with 13 bases between. CDR1 is MNHEY, CDR2 SVGAGI, per germline. This CDR3 has 14 residues. The CDR3 reads CASRPMSETGELFF. The DNA for the CDR3 is TGTGCCAGCAGACCGATGTCAGAGACCGGGGAGCTGTTTTTT.